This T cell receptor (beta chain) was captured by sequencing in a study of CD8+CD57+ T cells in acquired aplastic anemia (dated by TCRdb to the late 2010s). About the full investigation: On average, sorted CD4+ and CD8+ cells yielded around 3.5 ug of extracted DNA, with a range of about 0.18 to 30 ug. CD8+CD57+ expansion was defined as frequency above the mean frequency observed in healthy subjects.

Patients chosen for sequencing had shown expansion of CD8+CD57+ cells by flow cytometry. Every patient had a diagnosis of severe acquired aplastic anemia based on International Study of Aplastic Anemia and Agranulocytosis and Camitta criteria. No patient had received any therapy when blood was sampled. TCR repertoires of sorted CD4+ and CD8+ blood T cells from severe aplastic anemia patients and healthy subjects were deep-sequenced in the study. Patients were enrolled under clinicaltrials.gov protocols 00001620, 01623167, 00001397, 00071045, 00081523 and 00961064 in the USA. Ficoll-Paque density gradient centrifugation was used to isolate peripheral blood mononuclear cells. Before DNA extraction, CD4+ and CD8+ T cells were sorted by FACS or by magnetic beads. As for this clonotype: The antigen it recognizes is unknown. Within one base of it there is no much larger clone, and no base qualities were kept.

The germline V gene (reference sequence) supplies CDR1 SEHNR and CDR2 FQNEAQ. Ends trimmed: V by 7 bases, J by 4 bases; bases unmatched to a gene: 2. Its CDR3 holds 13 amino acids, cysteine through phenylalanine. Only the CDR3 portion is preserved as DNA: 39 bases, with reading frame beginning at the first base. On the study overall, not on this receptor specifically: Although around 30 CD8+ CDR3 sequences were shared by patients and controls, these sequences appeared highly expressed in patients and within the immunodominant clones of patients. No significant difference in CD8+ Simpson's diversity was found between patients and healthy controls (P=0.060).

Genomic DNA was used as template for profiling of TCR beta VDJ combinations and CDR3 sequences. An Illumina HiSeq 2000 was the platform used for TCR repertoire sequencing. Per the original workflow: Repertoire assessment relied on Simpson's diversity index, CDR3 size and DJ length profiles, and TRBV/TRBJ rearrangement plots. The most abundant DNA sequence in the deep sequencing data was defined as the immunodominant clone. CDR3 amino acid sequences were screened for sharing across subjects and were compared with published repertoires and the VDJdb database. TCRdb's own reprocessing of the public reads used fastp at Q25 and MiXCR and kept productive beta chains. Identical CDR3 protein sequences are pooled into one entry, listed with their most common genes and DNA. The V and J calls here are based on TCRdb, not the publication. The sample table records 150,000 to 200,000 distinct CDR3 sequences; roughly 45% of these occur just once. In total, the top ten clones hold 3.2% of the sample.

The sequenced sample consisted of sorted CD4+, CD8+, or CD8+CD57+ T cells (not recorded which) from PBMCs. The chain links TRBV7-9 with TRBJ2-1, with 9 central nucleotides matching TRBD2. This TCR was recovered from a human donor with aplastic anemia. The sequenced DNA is TGTGCCAGCACTAGCGGGGTTTACAATGAGCAGTTCTTC. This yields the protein CASTSGVYNEQFF. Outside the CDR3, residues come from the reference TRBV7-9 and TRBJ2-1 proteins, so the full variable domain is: DTGVSQNPRHKITKRGQNVTFRCDPISEHNRLYWYRQTLGQGPEFLTYFQNEAQLEKSRLLSDRFSAERPKGSFSTLEIQRTEQGDSAMYLCASTSGVYNEQFFGPGTRLTVL.